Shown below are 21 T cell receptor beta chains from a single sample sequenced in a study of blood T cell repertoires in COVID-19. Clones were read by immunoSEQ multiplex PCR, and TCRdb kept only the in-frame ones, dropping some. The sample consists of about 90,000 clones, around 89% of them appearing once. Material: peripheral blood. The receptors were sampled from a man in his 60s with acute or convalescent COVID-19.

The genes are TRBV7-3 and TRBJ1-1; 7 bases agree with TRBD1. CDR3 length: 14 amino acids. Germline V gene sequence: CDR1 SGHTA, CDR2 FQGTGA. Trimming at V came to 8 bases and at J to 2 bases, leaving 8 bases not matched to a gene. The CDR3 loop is CASAPGQANTEAFF. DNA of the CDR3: TGTGCCAGCGCCCCAGGACAGGCCAACACTGAAGCTTTCTTT.

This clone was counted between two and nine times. In DNA, the CDR3 is TGTGCCAGCAGCTTTACCGGACAGCACTACGAGCAGTACTTC. This codes for CASSFTGQHYEQYF. V is TRBV9 and J is TRBJ2-7, with D perhaps matching TRBD1 (6 bases). The V gene lost 4 bases and the J gene lost 3 bases, with 14 bases spanning the gap. Germline values: CDR1 SGDLS, CDR2 YYNGEE. The CDR3 length is 14 residues.

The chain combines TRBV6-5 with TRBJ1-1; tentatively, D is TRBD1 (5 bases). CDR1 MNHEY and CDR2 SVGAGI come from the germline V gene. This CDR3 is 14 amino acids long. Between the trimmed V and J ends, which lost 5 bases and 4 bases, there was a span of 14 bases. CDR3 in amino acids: CASSTRTGGTEAFF. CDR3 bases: TGTGCCAGCAGTACCCGGACCGGGGGCACTGAAGCTTTCTTT.

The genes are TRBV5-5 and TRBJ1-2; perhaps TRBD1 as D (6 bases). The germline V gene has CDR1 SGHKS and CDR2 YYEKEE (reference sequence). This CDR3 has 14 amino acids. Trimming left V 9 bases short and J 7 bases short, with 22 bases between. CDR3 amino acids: CATTGGGAFGGYTF. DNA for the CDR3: TGTGCCACCACCGGCGGGGGCGCGTTTGGTGGCTACACCTTC.

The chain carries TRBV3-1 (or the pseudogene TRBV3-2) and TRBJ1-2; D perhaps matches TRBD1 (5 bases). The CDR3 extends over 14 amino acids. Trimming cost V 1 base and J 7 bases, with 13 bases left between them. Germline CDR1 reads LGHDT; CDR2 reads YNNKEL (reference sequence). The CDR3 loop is CASSQVPGRGGYTF. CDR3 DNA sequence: TGTGCCAGCAGCCAAGTGCCGGGGCGGGGTGGCTACACCTTC.

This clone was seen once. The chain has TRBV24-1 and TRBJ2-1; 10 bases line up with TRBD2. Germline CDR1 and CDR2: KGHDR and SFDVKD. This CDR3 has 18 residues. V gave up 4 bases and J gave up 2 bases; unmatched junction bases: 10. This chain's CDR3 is CATSDRQSTSGPYNEQFF. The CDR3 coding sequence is TGTGCCACCAGTGACCGCCAATCGACTAGCGGGCCCTACAATGAGCAGTTCTTC.

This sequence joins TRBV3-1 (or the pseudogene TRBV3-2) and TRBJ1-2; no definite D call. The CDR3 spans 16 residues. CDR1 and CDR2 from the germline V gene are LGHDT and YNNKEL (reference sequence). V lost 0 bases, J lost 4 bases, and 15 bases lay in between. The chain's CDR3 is CASSQDFPEQTYGYTF. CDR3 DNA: TGTGCCAGCAGCCAAGATTTCCCCGAACAGACCTATGGCTACACCTTC.

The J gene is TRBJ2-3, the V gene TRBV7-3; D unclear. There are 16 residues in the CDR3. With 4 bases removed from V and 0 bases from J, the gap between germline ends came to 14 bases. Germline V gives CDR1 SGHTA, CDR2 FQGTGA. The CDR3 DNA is TGTGCCAGCAGCTCCCGCCCTAGGTCTAGCACAGATACGCAGTATTTT. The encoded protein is CASSSRPRSSTDTQYF.

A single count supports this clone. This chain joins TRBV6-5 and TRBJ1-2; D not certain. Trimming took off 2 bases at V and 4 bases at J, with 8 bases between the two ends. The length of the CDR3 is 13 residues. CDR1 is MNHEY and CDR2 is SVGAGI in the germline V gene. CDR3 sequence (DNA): TGTGCCAGCAGTTACGAACGGAGCTATGGCTACACCTTC. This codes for CASSYERSYGYTF.

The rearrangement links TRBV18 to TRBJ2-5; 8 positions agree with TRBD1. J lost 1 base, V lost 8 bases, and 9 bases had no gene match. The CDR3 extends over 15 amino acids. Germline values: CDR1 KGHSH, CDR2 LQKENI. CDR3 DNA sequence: TGTGCCAGCACCGAGACAGGGGCGAGCCAAGAGACCCAGTACTTC. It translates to CASTETGASQETQYF.

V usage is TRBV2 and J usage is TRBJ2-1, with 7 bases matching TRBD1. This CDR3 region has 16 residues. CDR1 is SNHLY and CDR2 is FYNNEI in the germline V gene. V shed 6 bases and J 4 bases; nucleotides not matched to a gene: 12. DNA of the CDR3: TGTGCCAGCAGCTTTTACCGGGACAGTTCTTACAATGAGCAGTTCTTC. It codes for CASSFYRDSSYNEQFF.

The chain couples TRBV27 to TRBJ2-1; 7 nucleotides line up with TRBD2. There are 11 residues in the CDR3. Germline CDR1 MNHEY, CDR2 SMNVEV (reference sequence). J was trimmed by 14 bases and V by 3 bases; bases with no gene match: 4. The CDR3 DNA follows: TGTGCCAGCAGTTTTGGGGGGGTTGAGTTCTTC. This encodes CASSFGGVEFF.

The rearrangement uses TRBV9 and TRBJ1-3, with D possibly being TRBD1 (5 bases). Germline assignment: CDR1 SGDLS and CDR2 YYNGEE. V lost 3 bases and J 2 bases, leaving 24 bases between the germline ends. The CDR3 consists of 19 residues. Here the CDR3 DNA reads TGTGCCAGCAGCGCCCCACTAACGGACACTCCAGAGGCTGGAAACACCATATATTTT. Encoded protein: CASSAPLTDTPEAGNTIYF.

This chain's CDR3 is CASSLGTSGSYEQYF. The CDR3 DNA sequence: TGCGCCAGCAGCTTGGGGACTAGCGGGAGTTACGAGCAGTACTTC. This chain links TRBV5-1 with TRBJ2-7; 13 bases fit TRBD2. CDR3 length: 15 amino acids. Per the germline V gene, CDR1 is SGHRS and CDR2 is YFSETQ. Unmatched junction bases numbered 1, after V lost 0 bases and J lost 4 bases.

CDR3 protein: CASSSDSGFATQYF. The CDR3 DNA sequence: TGTGCCAGCAGCTCGGACAGTGGGTTCGCGACCCAGTACTTC. The gene calls are TRBV11-2 and TRBJ2-5; a weak D match, TRBD1 (6 bases). Germline V gives CDR1 SGHAT, CDR2 FQNNGV. The CDR3 length is 14 residues. V was shortened by 4 bases and J by 7 bases, with 16 bases between the two germline ends.

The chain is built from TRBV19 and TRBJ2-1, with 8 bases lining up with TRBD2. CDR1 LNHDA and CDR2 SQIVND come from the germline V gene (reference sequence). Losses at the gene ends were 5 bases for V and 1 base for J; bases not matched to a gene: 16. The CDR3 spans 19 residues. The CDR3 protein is CASSGGRLLRDESYNEQFF. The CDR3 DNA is TGTGCCAGTAGTGGCGGGAGGCTTCTAAGGGATGAGTCCTACAATGAGCAGTTCTTC.

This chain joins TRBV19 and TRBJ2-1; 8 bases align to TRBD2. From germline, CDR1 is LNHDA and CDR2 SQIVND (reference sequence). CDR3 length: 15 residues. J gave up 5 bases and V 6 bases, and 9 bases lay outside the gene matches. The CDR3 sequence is CASSWTSFVHNEQFF. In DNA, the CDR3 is TGTGCCAGTAGCTGGACTAGCTTCGTCCACAATGAGCAGTTCTTC. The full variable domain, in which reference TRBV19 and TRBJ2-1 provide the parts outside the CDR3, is DGGITQSPKYLFRKEGQNVTLSCEQNLNHDAMYWYRQDPGQGLRLIYYSQIVNDFQKGDIAEGYSVSREKKESFPLTVTSAQKNPTAFYLCASSWTSFVHNEQFFGPGTRLTVL.

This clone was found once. The CDR3 loop reads CASSLMGLAGEQFF. In DNA form, the CDR3 reads TGTGCCAGCAGCTTAATGGGACTAGCGGGTGAGCAGTTCTTC. The chain has TRBV7-2 and TRBJ2-1, with 12 bases that match TRBD2. The CDR3 runs to 14 residues. Germline loops: CDR1 SGHTA, CDR2 FQGNSA. Germline trimming cut 2 bases from V and 9 bases from J; bases unmatched to any gene: 2.

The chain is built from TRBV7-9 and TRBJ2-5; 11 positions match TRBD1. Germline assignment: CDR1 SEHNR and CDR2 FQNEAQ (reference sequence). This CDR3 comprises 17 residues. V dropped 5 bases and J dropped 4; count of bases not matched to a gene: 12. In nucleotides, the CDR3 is TGTGCCAGCAGCGCAGGACAGGGGGCGGTTGGGCTAGAGACCCAGTACTTC. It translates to CASSAGQGAVGLETQYF.

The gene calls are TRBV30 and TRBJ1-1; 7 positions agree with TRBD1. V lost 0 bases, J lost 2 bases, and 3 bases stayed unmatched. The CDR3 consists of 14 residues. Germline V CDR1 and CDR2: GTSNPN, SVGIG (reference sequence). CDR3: CAWSVRGGNTEAFF. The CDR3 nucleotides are TGTGCCTGGAGTGTACGAGGGGGCAACACTGAAGCTTTCTTT. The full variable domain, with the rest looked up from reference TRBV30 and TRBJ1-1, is SQTIHQWPATLVQPVGSPLSLECTVEGTSNPNLYWYRQAAGRGLQLLFYSVGIGQISSEVPQNLSASRPQDRQFILSSKKLLLSDSGFYLCAWSVRGGNTEAFFGQGTRLTVV.

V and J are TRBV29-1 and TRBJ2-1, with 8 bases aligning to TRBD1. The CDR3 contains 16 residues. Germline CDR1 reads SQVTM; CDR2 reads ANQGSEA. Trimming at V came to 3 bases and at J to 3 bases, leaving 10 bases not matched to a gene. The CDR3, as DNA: TGCAGCGTTGACGGGTTCGGGACAGGTGTCTACAATGAGCAGTTCTTC. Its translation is CSVDGFGTGVYNEQFF.